A single sample is the source of the 28 T cell receptor beta chains below, sequenced in a study of blood T cell repertoires in COVID-19. Sequencing was performed with immunoSEQ multiplex PCR; in TCRdb, only in-frame clones are kept and a portion is missing. The data contain 210,000 or so clones, nearly 90% of them singletons. The sequenced sample was peripheral blood. These receptors originate from a woman aged 18-35 years who had recovered from COVID-19.

This chain links TRBV11-2 with TRBJ2-7; 10 nucleotides match TRBD2. The CDR3 is 16 residues long. Germline assignment: CDR1 SGHAT and CDR2 FQNNGV. Trimming cost V 4 bases and J 1 base; bases outside gene matches: 7. The CDR3 nucleotides are TGTGCCAGCAGCTCAAAACTAGCGGGGTTATCCTACGAGCAGTACTTC. It codes for CASSSKLAGLSYEQYF.

Only one count was recorded for this clone. The sample holds other DNA sequences that translate to the same CDR3. V is TRBV7-9 and J is TRBJ1-5; 10 bases agree with TRBD1. Germline CDR1 and CDR2: SEHNR and FQNEAQ (reference sequence). The CDR3 totals 15 residues. V gave up 1 base and J gave up 4 bases; unmatched junction bases: 1. In nucleotides, the CDR3 is TGTGCCAGCAGCTTAGGGACAGGGGGTAATCAGCCCCAGCATTTT. This translates into CASSLGTGGNQPQHF.

This rearrangement joins TRBV27 to TRBJ2-1, with D tentatively TRBD1 (6 bases). Germline loops: CDR1 MNHEY, CDR2 SMNVEV (reference sequence). The CDR3 totals 16 residues. V was pared by 5 bases and J by 3 bases, with 17 bases between. As DNA, the CDR3 is TGTGCCAGCAGTCAAACAGGGTTTGGCGGCTACAATGAGCAGTTCTTC. Amino acids: CASSQTGFGGYNEQFF.

V is TRBV29-1 and J is TRBJ2-3; TRBD1 matches at 7 bases. CDR1 is SQVTM, CDR2 ANQGSEA, per germline. V lost 1 base and J lost 0; bases outside the gene matches: 22. CDR3 size: 21 residues. CDR3 sequence: CSVEVAEGAPGFPYSTDTQYF. CDR3 DNA: TGCAGCGTTGAAGTGGCAGAGGGGGCTCCCGGCTTTCCTTACAGCACAGATACGCAGTATTTT.

The chain links TRBV7-3 to TRBJ2-1; 8 bases line up with TRBD2. The V segment lost 5 bases and the J segment 1 base; nucleotides outside the gene matches: 1. Germline V CDR1 and CDR2: SGHTA, FQGTGA. The CDR3 has 14 amino acids. CDR3 in amino acids: CASSREGSYNEQFF. The CDR3, as DNA: TGTGCCAGCAGCCGGGAGGGATCCTACAATGAGCAGTTCTTC.

This clone was found a few times. The chain is built from TRBV5-5 and TRBJ2-7; perhaps TRBD2 as D (5 bases). Trimming removed 5 bases at V and 1 base at J, with 7 bases between. Germline-derived CDR1 and CDR2 are SGHKS and YYEKEE (reference sequence). This CDR3 spans 12 amino acids. CDR3 residues: CASSGSSYEQYF. DNA of the CDR3: TGTGCCAGCAGTGGGAGTTCCTACGAGCAGTACTTC.

The rearrangement links TRBV5-4 to TRBJ2-7, with 8 bases lining up with TRBD1. The trim removed 1 base at V and 5 bases at J, leaving 5 bases unmatched. Germline V gene data show CDR1 as SGHNT and CDR2 as YYREEE (reference sequence). The CDR3 contains 14 residues. CDR3 in amino acids: CASSLRLTGDEQYF. The CDR3 DNA reads TGTGCCAGCAGCTTGAGATTGACAGGGGACGAGCAGTACTTC.

The chain couples TRBV27 to TRBJ1-1, with 10 bases lining up with TRBD1. The CDR3 contains 13 residues. V lost 2 bases and J lost 8; bases outside the gene matches: 2. The V gene's germline CDR1 is MNHEY and CDR2 SMNVEV (reference sequence). DNA of the CDR3: TGTGCCAGCAGTTTAAGGGGACAGGGGGAAGCTTTCTTT. Its translation is CASSLRGQGEAFF.

The chain recombines TRBV7-2 with TRBJ1-4, with D perhaps matching TRBD1 (5 bases). V was cut by 8 bases and J by 6 bases, with 13 bases left in between. This CDR3 has 13 amino acids. Germline assignment: CDR1 SGHTA and CDR2 FQGNSA. The CDR3 here is CASARGADEKLFF. The CDR3 DNA reads as TGTGCCAGCGCGCGCGGGGCGGATGAAAAACTGTTTTTT.

This chain links TRBV7-2 with TRBJ2-7; 8 nucleotides agree with TRBD2. The CDR3 covers 15 residues. The germline CDR1 and CDR2 sequences are SGHTA and FQGNSA. Unmatched junction bases numbered 7, after V lost 2 bases and J lost 4 bases. The CDR3 is CASSLLAGWMYEQYF. CDR3 coding DNA: TGTGCCAGCAGCTTACTAGCGGGTTGGATGTACGAGCAGTACTTC. The complete variable domain, with remaining parts taken from reference TRBV7-2 and TRBJ2-7, reads GAGVSQSPSNKVTEKGKDVELRCDPISGHTALYWYRQSLGQGLEFLIYFQGNSAPDKSGLPSDRFSAERTGGSVSTLTIQRTQQEDSAVYLCASSLLAGWMYEQYFGPGTRLTVT.

V usage is TRBV6-2 or TRBV6-3 and J usage is TRBJ2-1, with 14 bases matching TRBD2. Germline V gene data show CDR1 as MNHEY and CDR2 as SVGEGT. The CDR3 runs to 20 residues. The V and J ends lost 3 bases and 7 bases, in that order; junction bases with no gene match: 17. DNA of the CDR3: TGTGCCAGCAGTTATCGAGCGCGACTAGCGGGAGGGCGATCCGGGAATGAGCAGTTCTTC. It is translated as CASSYRARLAGGRSGNEQFF.

V usage is TRBV2 and J usage is TRBJ2-6; no clear D gene. In germline, CDR1 is SNHLY, CDR2 FYNNEI. This CDR3 comprises 14 residues. The V gene lost 3 bases and the J gene lost 0 bases, with 3 bases spanning the gap. The DNA of the CDR3 is TGTGCCAGCAGTGACCGCTCTGGGGCCAACGTCCTGACTTTC. The encoded protein is CASSDRSGANVLTF.

This clone was observed a single time. This sequence joins TRBV7-2 and TRBJ2-1; TRBD2 might be the D (5 bases). This CDR3 has 16 residues. Deletions cut 5 bases from V and 2 bases from J, with 16 bases between. Germline CDR1 SGHTA, CDR2 FQGNSA. The CDR3 spells CASSHVGNPAYNEQFF. The CDR3 bases are TGTGCCAGCAGCCATGTCGGGAACCCCGCCTACAATGAGCAGTTCTTC. The full variable domain, with the rest looked up from reference TRBV7-2 and TRBJ2-1, is GAGVSQSPSNKVTEKGKDVELRCDPISGHTALYWYRQSLGQGLEFLIYFQGNSAPDKSGLPSDRFSAERTGGSVSTLTIQRTQQEDSAVYLCASSHVGNPAYNEQFFGPGTRLTVL.

The chain employs TRBV4-1 and TRBJ2-1, with 12 bases aligning to TRBD2. The V and J ends lost 4 bases and 10 bases, in that order; junction bases with no gene match: 11. The V gene's germline CDR1 is MGHRA and CDR2 YSYEKL. The CDR3 covers 16 residues. The DNA for the CDR3 is TGCGCCAGCAGCCTTCTCACTAGCGGGAGGACCTGGGAGCAGTTCTTC. Translation: CASSLLTSGRTWEQFF.

This chain connects TRBV27 to TRBJ2-7; the match to TRBD1 covers 9 bases. The J segment lost 5 bases and the V segment lost 4 bases, leaving 9 bases of the junction unmatched. Germline lookup yields CDR1 MNHEY and CDR2 SMNVEV (reference sequence). The CDR3 totals 15 residues. CDR3: CASSSYSGTGNEQYF. CDR3 in DNA: TGTGCCAGCAGTTCCTACTCCGGGACAGGGAACGAGCAGTACTTC.

This clone was seen just once. V is TRBV2 and J is TRBJ2-7; TRBD1 might be the D (5 bases). The CDR3 is 12 residues long. Germline assignment: CDR1 SNHLY and CDR2 FYNNEI. V lost 6 bases and J lost 2, with 8 bases in between. The CDR3 DNA reads TGTGCCAGCAGGACAGAAACCTACGAGCAGTACTTC. Its translation: CASRTETYEQYF.

The chain employs TRBV19 and TRBJ1-5; the match to TRBD1 covers 7 bases. Trimming at V came to 3 bases and at J to 4 bases, leaving 6 bases not matched to a gene. This CDR3 has 15 amino acids. CDR1 and CDR2 (germline): LNHDA, SQIVND (reference sequence). The CDR3 coding sequence is TGTGCCAGTAGTATTTGGCAGGGGGAGAATCAGCCCCAGCATTTT. This codes for CASSIWQGENQPQHF.

The chain recombines TRBV6-5 with TRBJ2-2, with 8 nucleotides matching TRBD1. This CDR3 has 13 amino acids. With 11 bases clipped from V and 1 base from J, the junction kept 3 bases outside the gene matches. Germline CDR1 is MNHEY and CDR2 is SVGAGI. The CDR3 DNA reads as TGTGCCGGGGGACAGGTGAACACCGGGGAGCTGTTTTTT. Translated, it gives CAGGQVNTGELFF.

The gene calls are TRBV25-1 and TRBJ1-4, with D possibly TRBD1 on 6 matching bases. Germline V CDR1 and CDR2: MGHDK, SYGVNS. The CDR3 is made up of 14 amino acids. With 3 bases removed from V and 7 bases from J, the gap between germline ends came to 12 bases. The CDR3 DNA is TGTGCCAGCAGTGACGGCAGGGGCTCTGAAAAACTGTTTTTT. Protein: CASSDGRGSEKLFF.

The chain uses TRBV6-6 and TRBJ2-2, with 9 bases aligning to TRBD2. The CDR3 totals 13 residues. Unmatched junction bases numbered 3, after V lost 7 bases and J lost 6 bases. The V gene's germline CDR1 is MNHNY and CDR2 SVGAGI (reference sequence). CDR3 residues: CASTGLAPGELFF. The CDR3 DNA reads TGTGCCAGCACGGGACTAGCACCCGGGGAGCTGTTTTTT.

This rearrangement joins TRBV9 to TRBJ1-6, with TRBD1 identical over 7 bases. Per germline, CDR1 SGDLS and CDR2 YYNGEE. CDR3 length equals 14 residues. J lost 10 bases, V lost 2 bases, and 6 bases had no gene match. The CDR3 DNA follows: TGTGCCAGCAGCGTCGATACAGGGGACTCACCCCTCCACTTT. It specifies CASSVDTGDSPLHF.

This chain links TRBV19 with TRBJ2-7, with D maybe TRBD1 (6 bases). V lost 5 bases and J 3 bases, leaving 11 bases between the germline ends. The CDR3 spans 13 residues. Germline CDR1 LNHDA, CDR2 SQIVND (reference sequence). CDR3: CASSPRDNYEQYF. CDR3 bases: TGTGCCAGTAGTCCCCGGGACAACTACGAGCAGTACTTC.

This clone was seen a single time. The gene calls are TRBV5-5 and TRBJ2-1, with no clear D. V lost 0 bases, J lost 7 bases, and 8 bases lay in between. This CDR3 is built from 13 residues. Germline CDR1 is SGHKS and CDR2 is YYEKEE (reference sequence). CDR3 in amino acids: CASSLGVVNEQFF. In DNA form, the CDR3 reads TGTGCCAGCAGCTTGGGTGTCGTGAATGAGCAGTTCTTC.

This clone was counted once. This chain links TRBV2 with TRBJ2-1; TRBD2 agrees at 12 bases. There are 14 residues in the CDR3. Germline CDR1 SNHLY, CDR2 FYNNEI. The J segment lost 6 bases and the V segment lost 6 bases, leaving 3 bases of the junction unmatched. The CDR3 reads CASSATSGSNEQFF. The CDR3 bases are TGTGCCAGCAGCGCGACTAGCGGGAGCAATGAGCAGTTCTTC.

This clone was counted once. The chain uses TRBV2 and TRBJ1-4; 9 positions match TRBD1. The J segment lost 6 bases and the V segment lost 8 bases, leaving 4 bases of the junction unmatched. Germline assignment: CDR1 SNHLY and CDR2 FYNNEI. The CDR3 covers 13 residues. DNA for the CDR3: TGTGCCAGCTGGGGACAGGGCCATGAAAAACTGTTTTTT. Translated: CASWGQGHEKLFF.

This rearrangement joins TRBV4-2 to TRBJ2-2; 7 bases are shared with TRBD2. This CDR3 spans 16 amino acids. Germline V gives CDR1 LGHNA, CDR2 YNFKEQ. V lost 5 bases to trimming and J lost 1 base; unmatched junction nucleotides: 7. The CDR3 sequence: CASSTGGLLNTGELFF. DNA for the CDR3: TGTGCCAGCAGCACGGGGGGACTACTGAACACCGGGGAGCTGTTTTTT.

The chain combines TRBV24-1 with TRBJ2-5, with 8 bases matching TRBD1. The germline gives CDR1 KGHDR, CDR2 SFDVKD. CDR3 length: 16 amino acids. Trimming took 4 bases from V and 4 from J; bases not matched to a gene: 10. The CDR3 is CATSDRIGQGIETQYF. The CDR3 DNA sequence: TGTGCCACCAGTGACAGAATAGGACAGGGCATAGAGACCCAGTACTTC.

J is TRBJ2-1 and V is TRBV6-5; D is perhaps TRBD2 (5 bases). The CDR3 is made up of 15 amino acids. The ends were cut back, 0 bases at V and 12 bases at J, with 18 bases in the middle. The germline gives CDR1 MNHEY, CDR2 SVGAGI. CDR3 loop: CASSYSPFPVGGQFF. Written as DNA, the CDR3 is TGTGCCAGCAGTTACTCTCCCTTTCCCGTCGGAGGGCAGTTCTTC.